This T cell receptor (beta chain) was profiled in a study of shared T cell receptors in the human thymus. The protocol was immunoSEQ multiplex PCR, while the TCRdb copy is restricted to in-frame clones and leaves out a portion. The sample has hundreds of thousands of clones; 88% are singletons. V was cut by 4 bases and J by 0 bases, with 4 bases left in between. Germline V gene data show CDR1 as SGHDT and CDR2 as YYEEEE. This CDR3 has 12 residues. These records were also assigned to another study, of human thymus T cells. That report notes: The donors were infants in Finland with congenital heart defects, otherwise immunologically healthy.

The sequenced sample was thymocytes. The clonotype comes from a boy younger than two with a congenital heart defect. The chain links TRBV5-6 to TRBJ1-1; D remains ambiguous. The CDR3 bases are TGTGCCAGCAGCCGTGTGAACACTGAAGCTTTCTTT. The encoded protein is CASSRVNTEAFF.